This T cell receptor (beta chain) derives from a study of shared clonotypes between healthy human individuals. On the study more broadly: Those who served as donors were a couple of women and a few men between the ages of 18 and 49.

Of note for this clone: Its target is not known. One junction end does not reproduce the germline sequence, and a read error may be involved.

Findings of the study overall: Larger estimated richness was generally seen in naive subsets than in memory subsets.

The protocol was immunoSEQ multiplex PCR, while the TCRdb copy is restricted to in-frame clones and leaves out a portion. There are millions of clones in the sample; 85% to 95% occur only once, and 0.1% to 0.15% lies in the top ten. Germline loops: CDR1 SSHAT, CDR2 FNYEAQ (reference sequence). The CDR3 extends over 15 amino acids. Negatively enriched CD4+ T cells were divided by CD45RA into naive and memory. V is TRBV7-7 and J is TRBJ2-5; 14 bases are shared with TRBD2. This sequence originates from a man aged 18 to 35 in good health. The material sequenced was naive CD4+ T cells sorted from blood. As to subset: CD45RA+ positively selected. CDR3 sequence (DNA): TGTGCTAGCAGCGCCGGGACTAGCGGGAGAGAGACCCAGTACTTC. As protein: CASSAGTSGRETQYF.